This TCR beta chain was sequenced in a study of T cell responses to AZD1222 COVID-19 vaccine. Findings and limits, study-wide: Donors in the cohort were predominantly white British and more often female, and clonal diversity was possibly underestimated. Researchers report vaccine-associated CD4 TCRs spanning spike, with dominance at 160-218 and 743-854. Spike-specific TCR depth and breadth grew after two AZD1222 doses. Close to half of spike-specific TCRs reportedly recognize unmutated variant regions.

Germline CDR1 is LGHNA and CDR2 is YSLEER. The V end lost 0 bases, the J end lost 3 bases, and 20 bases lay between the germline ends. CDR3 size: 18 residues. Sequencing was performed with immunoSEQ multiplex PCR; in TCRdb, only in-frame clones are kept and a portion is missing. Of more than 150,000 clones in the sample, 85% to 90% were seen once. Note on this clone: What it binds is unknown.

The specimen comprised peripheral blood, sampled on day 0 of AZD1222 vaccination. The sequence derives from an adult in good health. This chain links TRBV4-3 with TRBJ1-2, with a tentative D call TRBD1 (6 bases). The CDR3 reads CASSQEVSGTLDDYGYTF. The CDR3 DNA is TGCGCCAGCAGCCAAGAAGTCTCCGGGACACTCGACGACTATGGCTACACCTTC.